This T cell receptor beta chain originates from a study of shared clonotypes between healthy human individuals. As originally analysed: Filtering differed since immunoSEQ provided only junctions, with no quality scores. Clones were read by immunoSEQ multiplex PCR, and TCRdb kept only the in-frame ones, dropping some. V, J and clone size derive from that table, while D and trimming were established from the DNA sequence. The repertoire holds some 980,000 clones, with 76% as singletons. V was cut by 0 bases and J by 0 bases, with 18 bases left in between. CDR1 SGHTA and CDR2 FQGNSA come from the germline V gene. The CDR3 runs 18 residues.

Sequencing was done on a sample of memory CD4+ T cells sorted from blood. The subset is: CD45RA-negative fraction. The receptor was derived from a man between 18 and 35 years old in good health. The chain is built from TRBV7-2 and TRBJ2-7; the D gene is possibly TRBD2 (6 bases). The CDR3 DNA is TGTGCCAGCAGCTTAGCCCAGTCGGTTAGCGGATACTCCTACGAGCAGTACTTC. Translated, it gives CASSLAQSVSGYSYEQYF.